This record covers a single TCR beta chain. Produced via immunoSEQ multiplex PCR; TCRdb's table is partial and in-frame only. Here the sample spans approximately 580,000 clones, around 82% being singletons. This record belongs to a study of shared T cell receptors in the human thymus. CDR3 length equals 11 residues. Germline CDR1 is SGHTS and CDR2 is YDEGEE. Deletions cut 4 bases from V and 7 bases from J, with 6 bases between. The data also belong to a second study, concerning human thymus T cells.

The sample consisted of thymocytes. The chain recombines TRBV5-8 with TRBJ2-1; D remains unclear. The sequence was collected from a boy under two years old with a congenital heart defect. The DNA of the CDR3 is TGTGCCAGCAGCCCCTTTAATGAGCAGTTCTTC. Protein sequence: CASSPFNEQFF. Complete variable domain (other parts from reference TRBV5-8 and TRBJ2-1): EAGVTQSPTHLIKTRGQQATLRCSPISGHTSVYWYQQALGLGLQFLLWYDEGEERNRGNFPPRFSGRQFPNYSSELNVNALELEDSALYLCASSPFNEQFFGPGTRLTVL.